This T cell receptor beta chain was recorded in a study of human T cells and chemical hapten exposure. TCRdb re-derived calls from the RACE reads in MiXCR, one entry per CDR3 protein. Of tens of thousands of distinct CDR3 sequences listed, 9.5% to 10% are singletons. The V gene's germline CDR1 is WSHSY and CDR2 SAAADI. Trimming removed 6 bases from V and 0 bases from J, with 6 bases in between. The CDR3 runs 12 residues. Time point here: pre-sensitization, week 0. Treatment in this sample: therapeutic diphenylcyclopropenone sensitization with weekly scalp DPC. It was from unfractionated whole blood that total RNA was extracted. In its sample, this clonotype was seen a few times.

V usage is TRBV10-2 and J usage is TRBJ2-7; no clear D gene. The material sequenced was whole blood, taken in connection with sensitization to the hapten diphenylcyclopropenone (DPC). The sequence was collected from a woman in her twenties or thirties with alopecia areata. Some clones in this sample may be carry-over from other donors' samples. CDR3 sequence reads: CASSQSSYEQYF. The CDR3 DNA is TGCGCCAGCAGCCAGAGCTCCTACGAGCAGTACTTC.